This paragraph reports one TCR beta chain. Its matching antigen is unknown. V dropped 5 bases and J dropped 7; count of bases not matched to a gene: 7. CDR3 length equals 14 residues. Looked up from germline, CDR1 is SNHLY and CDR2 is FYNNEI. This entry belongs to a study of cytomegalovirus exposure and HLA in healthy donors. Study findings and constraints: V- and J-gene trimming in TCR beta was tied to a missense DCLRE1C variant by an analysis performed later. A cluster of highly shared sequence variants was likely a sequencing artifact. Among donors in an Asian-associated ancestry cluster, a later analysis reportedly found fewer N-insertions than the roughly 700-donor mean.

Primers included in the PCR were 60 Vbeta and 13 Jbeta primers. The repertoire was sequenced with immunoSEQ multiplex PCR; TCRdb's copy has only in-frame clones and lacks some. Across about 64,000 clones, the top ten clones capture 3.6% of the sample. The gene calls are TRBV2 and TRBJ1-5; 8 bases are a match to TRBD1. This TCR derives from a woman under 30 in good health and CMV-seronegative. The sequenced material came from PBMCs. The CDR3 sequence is CASSPDRGYQPQHF. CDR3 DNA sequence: TGTGCCAGCAGTCCCGACAGGGGTTACCAGCCCCAGCATTTT.